This paragraph covers one T cell receptor beta chain sequence. Antigen unknown. The CDR3 sequence is 14 residues long. CDR1 and CDR2 (germline): SEHNR, FQNEAQ (reference sequence). The junction had 7 bases not matched to a gene; V was cut back by 5 bases and J by 6 bases. Primers included in the PCR were 60 Vbeta and 13 Jbeta primers. Sequenced by immunoSEQ multiplex PCR; TCRdb stores in-frame clones only, minus some. The repertoire holds about 160,000 clones, with 80% as singletons. The data stem from a study of cytomegalovirus exposure and HLA in healthy donors. Study-level information: Roughly 85 million unique TCRs from HLA-typed donors made up an early data release.

Whole-study findings and limits: Many donors shared some public TCRs, even though most TCR sequences were rare.

This chain connects TRBV7-9 to TRBJ1-2; 9 bases line up with TRBD1. The sample comprised PBMCs. The clonotype originates from a man between 18 and 29 years old in good health and CMV-seropositive. The CDR3 DNA reads as TGTGCCAGCAGCCCCACCTGGACAGGGGATGGCTACACCTTC. Translated, it gives CASSPTWTGDGYTF.